One and the same sample provided the 32 T cell receptor beta chains below, sequenced in a study of blood T cell repertoires in COVID-19. Profiling relied on immunoSEQ multiplex PCR, and the TCRdb table lists in-frame clones only, not all of them. This table holds 200,000 to 300,000 clones, around 85% found once. The sample was peripheral blood. Every receptor here comes from a woman aged 55-70 years with active or convalescent COVID-19.

The V call is TRBV27, the J call TRBJ2-7; 8 positions match TRBD2. The germline gives CDR1 MNHEY, CDR2 SMNVEV (reference sequence). V lost 7 bases to trimming and J lost 0 bases; unmatched junction nucleotides: 11. This CDR3 contains 16 residues. The CDR3 here is CASTSPRTSGSYEQYF. The CDR3 bases are TGTGCCAGCACCAGTCCTCGAACTAGCGGCTCCTACGAGCAGTACTTC.

This clone has ten or more counts. J is TRBJ1-4 and V is TRBV2; the D gene is possibly TRBD1 (5 bases). The CDR3 loop spans 17 amino acids. Trimming removed 0 bases at V and 8 bases at J, with 19 bases between. Germline V gene data show CDR1 as SNHLY and CDR2 as FYNNEI. The CDR3 region has the DNA TGTGCCAGCAGTGAAGCGAACGAGGACACCTATCAAGAAAAACTGTTTTTT. Translated, it gives CASSEANEDTYQEKLFF.

This clone was picked up one time. The chain employs TRBV5-1 and TRBJ2-3; 9 nucleotides line up with TRBD2. The CDR3 runs to 18 residues. V was pared by 2 bases and J by 0 bases, with 10 bases of the junction left unmatched. CDR1 is SGHRS, CDR2 YFSETQ, per germline. Here the CDR3 reads CASSLFLAGGLSTDTQYF. In DNA form, the CDR3 reads TGCGCCAGCAGCTTATTCTTGGCGGGAGGGCTTAGCACAGATACGCAGTATTTT.

The chain carries TRBV12-3 or TRBV12-4 and TRBJ2-5; D call uncertain. Trimming pared 3 bases from V and 10 bases from J, leaving 12 bases between. The CDR3 length is 12 residues. CDR3 loop: CASSLVAQVQYF. Written as DNA, the CDR3 is TGTGCCAGCAGTTTGGTAGCCCAAGTCCAGTACTTC.

The V gene is TRBV12-3 or TRBV12-4, the J gene TRBJ2-5, with D possibly matching TRBD1 (5 bases). V lost 6 bases, J lost 3 bases, and 8 bases lay in between. The CDR3 has 12 residues. The CDR3 region is CASSLREETQYF. The CDR3 DNA reads as TGTGCCAGCAGCCTCAGGGAAGAGACCCAGTACTTC.

The gene calls are TRBV2 and TRBJ2-3; 7 bases are shared with TRBD1. The V gene's germline CDR1 is SNHLY and CDR2 FYNNEI. CDR3 length: 15 residues. After removal of 4 bases from V and 0 bases from J, the junction contained 4 bases not matched to a gene. CDR3 in DNA: TGTGCCAGCAGTGCGGGACAGCCTAGCACAGATACGCAGTATTTT. Its protein product is CASSAGQPSTDTQYF.

The chain carries TRBV18 and TRBJ1-3; D gene uncertain. CDR1 and CDR2 (germline): KGHSH, LQKENI. The CDR3 is 16 residues long. Trimming took 0 bases from V and 0 from J, leaving 9 bases between them. CDR3 in amino acids: CASSPPAGYSGNTIYF. The CDR3 bases are TGTGCCAGCTCACCACCGGCGGGGTACTCTGGAAACACCATATATTTT.

The gene calls are TRBV11-2 and TRBJ2-2, with D unresolved. The V gene lost 3 bases and the J gene lost 2 bases, with 13 bases spanning the gap. Germline assignment: CDR1 SGHAT and CDR2 FQNNGV. The CDR3 totals 16 residues. The CDR3 reads CASSFLTEPNTGELFF. The CDR3 bases are TGTGCCAGCAGCTTTCTCACAGAGCCAAACACCGGGGAGCTGTTTTTT.

The chain carries TRBV19 and TRBJ2-1; D not resolved. V was cut by 1 base and J by 6 bases, with 13 bases left in between. This CDR3 region has 15 residues. Germline values: CDR1 LNHDA, CDR2 SQIVND (reference sequence). The CDR3 reads CASSIGSILANEQFF. As DNA, the CDR3 is TGTGCCAGTAGTATAGGAAGTATTCTGGCCAATGAGCAGTTCTTC. Together with reference TRBV19 and TRBJ2-1, the CDR3 gives the full variable domain: DGGITQSPKYLFRKEGQNVTLSCEQNLNHDAMYWYRQDPGQGLRLIYYSQIVNDFQKGDIAEGYSVSREKKESFPLTVTSAQKNPTAFYLCASSIGSILANEQFFGPGTRLTVL.

This chain links TRBV24-1 with TRBJ1-2; maybe TRBD1 (6 bases). The CDR3 runs 15 residues. The germline V gene has CDR1 KGHDR and CDR2 SFDVKD. V was clipped by 4 bases and J by 4 bases, with 15 bases between them. The DNA of the CDR3 is TGTGCCACCAGTGACCCCAGGACAGCTTCCTATGGCTACACCTTC. This codes for CATSDPRTASYGYTF.

This chain uses TRBV19 with TRBJ2-1; 7 bases map to TRBD1. The CDR3 totals 15 residues. V dropped 0 bases and J dropped 5; count of bases not matched to a gene: 4. Germline assignment: CDR1 LNHDA and CDR2 SQIVND (reference sequence). CDR3 nucleotide sequence: TGTGCCAGTAGTATAGACCGGGACAGAAACAATGAGCAGTTCTTC. It yields the protein CASSIDRDRNNEQFF. Together with reference TRBV19 and TRBJ2-1, the CDR3 gives the full variable domain: DGGITQSPKYLFRKEGQNVTLSCEQNLNHDAMYWYRQDPGQGLRLIYYSQIVNDFQKGDIAEGYSVSREKKESFPLTVTSAQKNPTAFYLCASSIDRDRNNEQFFGPGTRLTVL.

The V and J genes are TRBV6-5 and TRBJ2-3; 11 positions match TRBD2. CDR3 length: 15 amino acids. Germline trimming cut 7 bases from V and 3 bases from J; bases unmatched to any gene: 6. CDR1 and CDR2 (germline): MNHEY, SVGAGI. The CDR3 sequence is CASTTRTSGTDTQYF. CDR3 coding DNA: TGTGCCAGCACCACCCGGACTAGCGGGACAGATACGCAGTATTTT.

The genes are TRBV7-6 and TRBJ2-3, with 12 nucleotides matching TRBD1. V was clipped by 1 base and J by 4 bases; unmatched bases: 12. This CDR3 comprises 19 residues. Germline CDR1 reads SGHVS; CDR2 reads FNYEAQ. The CDR3 region is CASSLGLGQGAGLADTQYF. CDR3 DNA: TGTGCCAGCAGCTTAGGTTTGGGACAGGGGGCTGGGTTAGCAGATACGCAGTATTTT. Full variable domain (rest looked up from reference TRBV7-6 and TRBJ2-3): GAGVSQSPRYKVTKRGQDVALRCDPISGHVSLYWYRQALGQGPEFLTYFNYEAQQDKSGLPNDRFSAERPEGSISTLTIQRTEQRDSAMYRCASSLGLGQGAGLADTQYFGPGTRLTVL.

J is TRBJ1-4 and V is TRBV10-2; D might be TRBD1 (5 bases). CDR1 and CDR2 (germline): WSHSY, SAAADI. Deletions cut 4 bases from V and 1 base from J, with 10 bases between. The CDR3 length is 15 residues. The CDR3 spells CASSGGDLTNEKLFF. CDR3 nucleotide sequence: TGCGCCAGCAGTGGCGGGGACCTAACTAATGAAAAACTGTTTTTT.

The sample holds many counts of this clone. The chain is built from TRBV9 and TRBJ2-7; TRBD1 aligns across 7 bases. The length of the CDR3 is 13 residues. Looked up from germline, CDR1 is SGDLS and CDR2 is YYNGEE. With 4 bases clipped from V and 3 bases from J, the junction kept 4 bases outside the gene matches. In DNA, the CDR3 is TGTGCCAGCAGCCGACAGGGAAACTACGAGCAGTACTTC. This gives the protein CASSRQGNYEQYF.

The chain recombines TRBV6-6 with TRBJ2-1, with TRBD2 matching over 7 bases. CDR1 and CDR2 (germline): MNHNY, SVGAGI (reference sequence). V was pared by 2 bases and J by 6 bases, with 4 bases of the junction left unmatched. This CDR3 comprises 14 residues. For the CDR3, the DNA is TGTGCCAGCAGTTACGGCGGGGGAGGCAATGAGCAGTTCTTC. This gives the protein CASSYGGGGNEQFF.

The V and J genes are TRBV7-8 and TRBJ2-7; TRBD1 agrees at 7 bases. This CDR3 is built from 17 residues. J lost 2 bases, V lost 2 bases, and 12 bases had no gene match. The germline V gene encodes CDR1 SGHVS and CDR2 FQNEAQ. Written as DNA, the CDR3 is TGTGCCAGCAGCTTATTCTCCCCGGGACAGCCAACCTACGAGCAGTACGTC. As protein: CASSLFSPGQPTYEQYV.

The rearrangement uses TRBV3-1 (or the pseudogene TRBV3-2) and TRBJ1-6; a weak D match, TRBD1 (6 bases). From germline, CDR1 is LGHDT and CDR2 YNNKEL (reference sequence). V lost 3 bases and J 7 bases, leaving 10 bases between the germline ends. This CDR3 spans 14 amino acids. CDR3 DNA: TGTGCCAGCAGCCAGGACAGTCTAAATTCACCCCTCCACTTT. It codes for CASSQDSLNSPLHF.

The chain couples TRBV19 to TRBJ2-1, with TRBD2 matching over 12 bases. Unmatched junction bases numbered 4, after V lost 3 bases and J lost 7 bases. Germline V gene data show CDR1 as LNHDA and CDR2 as SQIVND (reference sequence). There are 15 residues in the CDR3. The CDR3 sequence: CASSIVGTSGNEQFF. The CDR3 DNA reads as TGTGCCAGTAGTATTGTTGGGACTAGCGGGAATGAGCAGTTCTTC. The variable domain in full, with the rest retrieved from reference TRBV19 and TRBJ2-1, is DGGITQSPKYLFRKEGQNVTLSCEQNLNHDAMYWYRQDPGQGLRLIYYSQIVNDFQKGDIAEGYSVSREKKESFPLTVTSAQKNPTAFYLCASSIVGTSGNEQFFGPGTRLTVL.

The rearrangement uses TRBV7-6 and TRBJ2-5; D is perhaps TRBD2 (7 bases). Germline V gene sequence: CDR1 SGHVS, CDR2 FNYEAQ. The CDR3 runs 15 residues. V lost 5 bases and J lost 5, with 18 bases in between. CDR3 in amino acids: CASSDVGGLRETQYF. CDR3 nucleotides: TGTGCCAGCAGCGACGTGGGGGGGCTTAGGGAGACCCAGTACTTC.

The chain couples TRBV5-1 to TRBJ1-2; TRBD1 matches at 9 bases. CDR3 length: 14 residues. V trimming: 5 bases; J trimming: 6 bases; junction bases outside the gene matches: 8. CDR1 is SGHRS, CDR2 YFSETQ, per germline. The DNA of the CDR3 is TGCGCCAGCAGGCGAGGCGACAGGGGGGATGGCTACACCTTC. Its translation is CASRRGDRGDGYTF. The full variable domain, rest sourced from reference TRBV5-1 and TRBJ1-2, is KAGVTQTPRYLIKTRGQQVTLSCSPISGHRSVSWYQQTPGQGLQFLFEYFSETQRNKGNFPGRFSGRQFSNSRSEMNVSTLELGDSALYLCASRRGDRGDGYTFGSGTRLTVV.

The V call is TRBV24-1, the J call TRBJ2-3, with D maybe TRBD1 (6 bases). Germline-derived CDR1 and CDR2 are KGHDR and SFDVKD. CDR3 length: 16 residues. V was shortened by 4 bases and J by 0 bases, with 13 bases between the two germline ends. CDR3 DNA: TGTGCCACCAGTGACCCACAGGGATCTAGCACAGATACGCAGTATTTT. This encodes CATSDPQGSSTDTQYF.

CDR3 bases: TGTGCCAGCAGGTATATGAGTGGGCACCATCCTGACACTGAAGCTTTCTTT. Protein: CASRYMSGHHPDTEAFF. The J gene is TRBJ1-1, the V gene TRBV28; D unresolved. Trimming took 6 bases from V and 3 from J, leaving 23 bases between them. CDR3 size: 17 residues. CDR1 and CDR2 from the germline V gene are MDHEN and SYDVKM. The variable domain in full, completed from reference TRBV28 and TRBJ1-1, reads DVKVTQSSRYLVKRTGEKVFLECVQDMDHENMFWYRQDPGLGLRLIYFSYDVKMKEKGDIPEGYSVSREKKERFSLILESASTNQTSMYLCASRYMSGHHPDTEAFFGQGTRLTVV.

The chain joins TRBV10-3 to TRBJ1-1; D is perhaps TRBD1 (5 bases). The CDR3 has 12 amino acids. The germline gives CDR1 ENHRY, CDR2 SYGVKD. The V end was cut by 8 bases, the J end by 3 bases, with 10 bases between. CDR3 residues: CAIGAGDTEAFF. For the CDR3, the DNA is TGTGCCATCGGGGCGGGGGACACTGAAGCTTTCTTT.

The chain links TRBV7-9 to TRBJ2-5; 8 bases agree with TRBD1. V shed 3 bases, J shed 2 bases, and the junction held 17 bases outside the gene matches. The CDR3 loop spans 19 amino acids. CDR1 is SEHNR and CDR2 is FQNEAQ in the germline V gene (reference sequence). CDR3 sequence: CASSLEMTGQVHLQETQYF. DNA for the CDR3: TGTGCCAGCAGCTTGGAGATGACGGGACAGGTACACCTACAAGAGACCCAGTACTTC.

The rearrangement joins TRBV5-1 to TRBJ2-1, with TRBD2 matching 10 bases. J gave up 5 bases and V 0 bases, and 2 bases lay outside the gene matches. Germline CDR1 reads SGHRS; CDR2 reads YFSETQ. The CDR3 covers 15 residues. CDR3 loop: CASSLGSGGNNEQFF. The CDR3 DNA is TGCGCCAGCAGCTTGGGTAGCGGGGGGAACAATGAGCAGTTCTTC.

This clone was counted between two and nine times. This chain uses TRBV12-2 with TRBJ2-7; the table's D gene call, TRBD2, was not cross checked with the DNA. TRBV12-2 is designated a pseudogene. The CDR3 covers 21 residues. The CDR3 sequence is CASRLEFGAPVLLAVTYEQYF. The CDR3 nucleotides are TGTGCAAGTCGCTTAGAATTCGGTGCGCCCGTATTACTAGCTGTTACCTACGAGCAGTACTTC.

J is TRBJ1-2 and V is TRBV3-1 (or the pseudogene TRBV3-2); the match to TRBD1 covers 7 bases. Unmatched junction bases numbered 6, after V lost 4 bases and J lost 4 bases. This CDR3 is 14 amino acids long. Germline lookup yields CDR1 LGHDT and CDR2 YNNKEL (reference sequence). The chain's CDR3 is CASSLTRDSYGYTF. The CDR3 DNA reads TGTGCCAGCAGCCTTACCCGGGACAGCTATGGCTACACCTTC.

The count of this clone is one. This sequence joins TRBV5-5 and TRBJ1-6; D is possibly TRBD1 (5 bases). CDR3 length: 15 residues. Germline V gene sequence: CDR1 SGHKS, CDR2 YYEKEE (reference sequence). V was clipped by 4 bases and J by 6 bases, with 14 bases between them. In nucleotides, the CDR3 is TGTGCCAGCAGCCGCGGGACGGATAGTAATTCACCCCTCCACTTT. Its translation is CASSRGTDSNSPLHF.

This clone was recorded only once. The chain uses TRBV3-1 (or the pseudogene TRBV3-2) and TRBJ1-4, with D tentatively TRBD1 (6 bases). V lost 2 bases and J 8 bases, leaving 12 bases between the germline ends. From germline, CDR1 is LGHDT and CDR2 YNNKEL (reference sequence). This CDR3 is 14 amino acids long. In DNA form, the CDR3 reads TGTGCCAGCAGCCAACACCACAGGGACGAAAAACTGTTTTTT. It encodes CASSQHHRDEKLFF.

J is TRBJ1-1 and V is TRBV5-8; TRBD1 matches 7 bases. V was clipped by 7 bases and J by 0 bases; unmatched bases: 9. CDR3 length: 15 amino acids. In germline, CDR1 is SGHTS, CDR2 YDEGEE. The CDR3 region has the DNA TGTGCCAGCGCCCCTAAAGACAGGGTGAACACTGAAGCTTTCTTT. This translates into CASAPKDRVNTEAFF. Drawing the rest from reference TRBV5-8 and TRBJ1-1, the complete variable domain is EAGVTQSPTHLIKTRGQQATLRCSPISGHTSVYWYQQALGLGLQFLLWYDEGEERNRGNFPPRFSGRQFPNYSSELNVNALELEDSALYLCASAPKDRVNTEAFFGQGTRLTVV.

This chain links TRBV7-2 with TRBJ2-1; 7 positions agree with TRBD2. V shed 4 bases, J shed 7 bases, and the junction held 4 bases outside the gene matches. This CDR3 is 13 amino acids long. CDR1 and CDR2 (germline): SGHTA, FQGNSA. The CDR3 DNA sequence: TGTGCCAGCAGCTGGGGGGGATCTAATGAGCAGTTCTTC. Protein: CASSWGGSNEQFF.